The rows below give T cell receptor beta chains drawn from one sample of a study of T cells in Graves' hyperthyroidism and ophthalmopathy. TCRdb used MiXCR to reprocess the multiplex PCR reads, holding one entry per CDR3 protein. The repertoire has around 430,000 distinct CDR3 sequences, more than 12% of them found once; the top ten carry approximately 30%. Specimen: blood. These receptor sequences come from a woman aged 25-40 years with Graves' hyperthyroidism. Both conserved end residues are part of each CDR3. D genes are given only for firm matches. Expanded clones get a size class; other rows say once, few or many, or leave the size out.

d_gene	abundance	v_gene	len	j_gene	CDR3aa	CDR3nt
-	few	TRBV7-9	12	TRBJ1-5	CASSPGLEPQHF	TGTGCCAGCAGCCCCGGGTTGGAGCCCCAGCATTTT
-	many	TRBV20-1	12	TRBJ2-7	CSARGKSHEQYF	TGCAGTGCTAGAGGAAAAAGCCACGAGCAGTACTTC
TRBD1	few	TRBV4-1	16	TRBJ2-6	CASSQGQGTGANVLTF	TGCGCCAGCAGCCAAGGACAGGGGACTGGGGCCAACGTCCTGACTTTC
TRBD2	many	TRBV6-1	16	TRBJ2-1	CASSSGLGQSYNEQFF	TGTGCCAGCAGTTCCGGACTAGGGCAGTCCTACAATGAGCAGTTCTTC
TRBD2	many	TRBV6-1	16	TRBJ2-3	CASSELGGSRTDTQYF	TGTGCCAGCAGTGAACTTGGCGGGAGCCGCACAGATACGCAGTATTTT
TRBD2	few	TRBV7-3	13	TRBJ2-7	CARGTSGIHEQYF	TGTGCCAGGGGGACTAGCGGGATCCACGAGCAGTACTTC
TRBD2	many	TRBV29-1	17	TRBJ2-3	CSVGASGSHGVADTQYF	TGCAGCGTTGGTGCTAGCGGGAGTCACGGCGTAGCTGATACGCAGTATTTT
-	-	TRBV25-1	15	TRBJ2-3	CASSEYSSSTDTQYF	TGTGCCAGCAGTGAATATAGCAGTAGCACAGATACGCAGTATTTT
TRBD1	many	TRBV7-9	14	TRBJ1-2	CASLTGQGNYGYTF	TGTGCCAGCCTGACGGGACAGGGGAACTATGGCTACACCTTC
-	-	TRBV5-1	16	TRBJ2-5	CASSLGGRQGKETQYF	TGCGCCAGCAGCTTGGGGGGGCGTCAGGGCAAGGAGACCCAGTACTTC
-	-	TRBV20-1	16	TRBJ2-3	CSARVGTLSSTDTQYF	TGCAGTGCTAGGGTCGGAACACTTTCCAGCACAGATACGCAGTATTTT
TRBD1	many	TRBV11-2	14	TRBJ2-5	CASSLEGTGRQAYF	TGTGCCAGCAGCTTAGAAGGGACAGGGCGTCAGGCCTACTTC
TRBD1	once	TRBV29-1	13	TRBJ2-1	CSARTGHAYEQFF	TGCAGCGCCAGGACAGGTCATGCCTACGAGCAGTTCTTC
TRBD2	-	TRBV5-1	18	TRBJ2-3	CASSPASGSMTGTDTQYF	TGCGCCAGCAGCCCAGCTAGCGGGAGTATGACCGGCACAGATACGCAGTATTTT
TRBD2	many	TRBV6-1	14	TRBJ2-1	CASEGRGNYNEQFF	TGTGCCAGCGAGGGGAGGGGCAACTACAATGAGCAGTTCTTC
TRBD1	-	TRBV19	16	TRBJ2-7	CASSRKGQSDIYEQYF	TGTGCCAGTAGTAGGAAGGGACAGTCGGATATCTACGAGCAGTACTTC
-	-	TRBV24-1	15	TRBJ1-1	CATSDSAVGNTEAFF	TGTGCCACCAGTGATTCGGCAGTGGGGAACACTGAAGCTTTCTTT
-	-	TRBV3-1	14	TRBJ1-3	CASSQGGGGNTIYF	TGTGCCAGCAGCCAAGGCGGGGGTGGAAACACCATATATTTT
-	-	TRBV6-1	12	TRBJ1-1	CASSKPSTEAFF	TGTGCCAGCTCCAAACCCTCTACTGAAGCTTTCTTT
-	many	TRBV3-1	14	TRBJ2-7	CASSQETASYEQYF	TGTGCCAGCAGCCAAGAAACAGCTTCCTACGAGCAGTACTTC
-	-	TRBV20-1	15	TRBJ2-2	CSARDPGVNTGELFF	TGCAGTGCTAGAGACCCTGGGGTGAACACCGGGGAGCTGTTTTTT
-	many	TRBV7-2	14	TRBJ2-2	CASSLAGNTGELFF	TGTGCCAGCAGCCTCGCGGGTAACACCGGGGAGCTGTTTTTT
-	-	TRBV20-1	14	TRBJ2-7	CSPEDRASTYEQYF	TGCAGCCCGGAGGACAGAGCTTCTACCTACGAGCAGTACTTC
TRBD1	many	TRBV24-1	17	TRBJ1-5	CATSDPGQGSGNQPQHF	TGTGCCACCAGTGATCCGGGACAGGGTTCGGGCAATCAGCCCCAGCATTTT
TRBD2	few	TRBV2	17	TRBJ2-1	CASSALGAGGLYNEQFF	TGTGCCAGCAGTGCCTTGGGGGCGGGAGGTCTCTACAATGAGCAGTTCTTC
TRBD1	many	TRBV28	15	TRBJ1-5	CASSPFTGGNQPQHF	TGTGCCAGCAGTCCCTTTACAGGGGGTAATCAGCCCCAGCATTTT
TRBD2	-	TRBV2	14	TRBJ2-2	CARTSASGTGELFF	TGTGCCAGGACTAGCGCCTCGGGCACCGGGGAGCTGTTTTTT
TRBD1	few	TRBV7-9	15	TRBJ1-5	CASSLGDRADQPQHF	TGTGCCAGCAGCTTAGGGGACAGGGCCGATCAGCCCCAGCATTTT